The entry below gives a single T cell receptor beta chain sequence along with its context. The antigen is not known. The data belong to a study of OX40 agonist ivuxolimab in advanced cancers. Broader study findings: Expanded clones belonging to CD8+ T cells outnumbered, on average, those of CD4+.

Clones were read by immunoSEQ multiplex PCR, and TCRdb kept only the in-frame ones, dropping some. The data show over 85,000 clones, with about nine tenths seen just once and approximately 0.29% held by the top ten. Trimming pared 7 bases from V and 6 bases from J, leaving 15 bases between. Germline lookup yields CDR1 ENHRY and CDR2 SYGVKD. The CDR3 runs 13 residues. V and J are TRBV10-3 and TRBJ1-2, with TRBD1 as a possible D gene (5 bases). This TCR came from an adult with an advanced solid tumor such as melanoma, head and neck, liver or kidney cancer. The sample consisted of CD4+ or CD8+ T cells sorted from blood, taken in a trial of the OX40 agonist ivuxolimab. Written as DNA, the CDR3 is TGTGCCATCACCACAGGACGATGGAATGGCTACACCTTC. Residues: CAITTGRWNGYTF.